The following is a TCR beta chain sequence with its context. This CDR3 is also generated by other DNA sequences in the sample. The data were taken from a study of shared clonotypes between healthy human individuals. Study information: Three plates each covered CD4 naive and memory; CD8 naive two, CD8 memory one.

Naive-designated CD8 cells lacked CD45RO, were positively enriched for CCR7, and omitted terminally differentiated effector memory CD45RA+ cells. Each subset's genomic DNA was split evenly across several immunoSEQ plates. Per the original methods: ImmunoSEQ output lacked quality scores and full-length reads, limiting matched filtering. Only in-frame clones appear in the TCRdb table, and some are missing; sequencing was by immunoSEQ multiplex PCR. V and J calls and clone size are given by that table; D and trimming were obtained from the DNA. Of about 2.1 million clones listed, just under 95% were seen once; the top ten hold approximately 1.6%. Sequencing was done on a sample of naive CD8+ T cells from PBMCs. The clonotype comes from a man aged 18 to 29 in good health. Some clones in this sample may be carry-over from other donors' samples.

DNA for the CDR3: TGTGCCAGCTCAGGGACTAGCGGATACAATGAGCAGTTCTTC. This encodes CASSGTSGYNEQFF. The chain links TRBV2 to TRBJ2-1; 11 positions agree with TRBD2. Germline V CDR1 and CDR2: SNHLY, FYNNEI. This CDR3 has 14 amino acids. Losses at the gene ends were 8 bases for V and 4 bases for J; bases not matched to a gene: 4.